The source of this T cell receptor (beta chain) is a study of shared clonotypes between healthy human individuals. General study findings and limits: Generation probability values for non-shared clonotypes were lower than those for clonotypes shared by all four donors.

On this clone: Its specificity is not known.

The run depth of the assay was deep. The repertoire was sequenced with immunoSEQ multiplex PCR; TCRdb's copy has only in-frame clones and lacks some. The sample has a few million clones, approximately 93% seen once. The V gene's germline CDR1 is SEHNR and CDR2 FQNEAQ (reference sequence). Between the trimmed V and J ends, which lost 1 base and 3 bases, there was a span of 15 bases. The length of the CDR3 is 16 residues. This rearrangement joins TRBV7-9 to TRBJ2-5; D is perhaps TRBD1 (6 bases). This TCR derives from a man between 18 and 35 years old in good health. Some clones in this sample may be carry-over from other donors' samples. Input material: naive CD4+ T cells from PBMCs. Subset indicated: CD45RA+ positively selected. Here the CDR3 reads CASSLGPSRGEETQYF. The CDR3 DNA reads TGTGCCAGCAGCTTAGGGCCTAGCAGGGGCGAAGAGACCCAGTACTTC. Using reference TRBV7-9 and TRBJ2-5 for the parts outside the CDR3, the full variable domain is DTGVSQNPRHKITKRGQNVTFRCDPISEHNRLYWYRQTLGQGPEFLTYFQNEAQLEKSRLLSDRFSAERPKGSFSTLEIQRTEQGDSAMYLCASSLGPSRGEETQYFGPGTRLLVL.